This passage covers 21 T cell receptor beta chains from one sample sequenced in a study of blood T cell repertoires in COVID-19. Repertoires were generated with immunoSEQ multiplex PCR, while TCRdb's copy carries only in-frame clones and drops some. Found here are about 180,000 clones, around three quarters of them singletons; the top ten hold about 7%. Sequenced sample: peripheral blood. All receptors derive from a man between 65 and 80 years old with active or convalescent COVID-19.

The chain employs TRBV18 and TRBJ1-1, with a tentative D call TRBD1 (5 bases). With 2 bases removed from V and 4 bases from J, the gap between germline ends came to 11 bases. The CDR3 contains 14 residues. Germline loops: CDR1 KGHSH, CDR2 LQKENI. This CDR3 reads CASSPVGGGTEAFF. In DNA form, the CDR3 reads TGTGCCAGCTCACCAGTTGGGGGGGGCACTGAAGCTTTCTTT.

The chain couples TRBV2 to TRBJ1-4; TRBD1 matches at 7 bases. V lost 6 bases to trimming and J lost 4 bases; unmatched junction nucleotides: 5. Germline V lookup: CDR1 SNHLY, CDR2 FYNNEI. The CDR3 sequence is 14 residues long. CDR3 DNA: TGTGCCAGCAGAATACAGGGGATTAATGAAAAACTGTTTTTT. Translating gives CASRIQGINEKLFF.

The chain combines TRBV4-2 with TRBJ2-1; D call uncertain. V gave up 0 bases and J gave up 0 bases, with 12 bases separating them. Germline V gives CDR1 LGHNA, CDR2 YNFKEQ. This CDR3 has 17 amino acids. The CDR3: CASSQDTVPSSYNEQFF. CDR3 in DNA: TGTGCCAGCAGCCAAGATACAGTCCCGAGCTCCTACAATGAGCAGTTCTTC.

The chain carries TRBV2 and TRBJ1-1; 10 bases match TRBD1. Per germline, CDR1 SNHLY and CDR2 FYNNEI. The trim removed 6 bases at V and 4 bases at J, leaving 8 bases unmatched. CDR3 length equals 15 residues. CDR3 nucleotides: TGTGCCAGCAGGGAGAGACAGGGGGCGGGCACTGAAGCTTTCTTT. Translation: CASRERQGAGTEAFF.

V and J are TRBV27 and TRBJ1-3; the match to TRBD1 covers 7 bases. The germline CDR1 and CDR2 sequences are MNHEY and SMNVEV (reference sequence). This CDR3 contains 18 residues. V shed 0 bases and J 2 bases; nucleotides not matched to a gene: 10. The CDR3 coding sequence is TGTGCCAGCAGTTTATCAGTGCGAAGGGGGCGGACTGGAAACACCATATATTTT. It yields the protein CASSLSVRRGRTGNTIYF.

For this clone: The same CDR3 arises from other DNA sequences in this sample as well. This sequence joins TRBV3-1 (or the pseudogene TRBV3-2) and TRBJ2-5, with 7 bases that match TRBD2. The length of the CDR3 is 14 residues. Per germline, CDR1 LGHDT and CDR2 YNNKEL (reference sequence). The J segment lost 5 bases and the V segment lost 4 bases, leaving 7 bases of the junction unmatched. The CDR3 sequence is CASSPSGPQETQYF. The CDR3 nucleotides read TGTGCCAGCAGCCCTAGCGGTCCCCAGGAGACCCAGTACTTC.

The gene calls are TRBV21-1 and TRBJ1-1; the table calls TRBD1, which could not be checked here. TRBV21-1 has pseudogene status. The CDR3 sequence is 15 residues long. The CDR3 coding sequence is TGTGCCAGCAGCGGCCACAGGGGTCCCCTCACTGAAGCTTTCTTT. This codes for CASSGHRGPLTEAFF.

The chain carries TRBV9 and TRBJ2-7; TRBD1 aligns across 7 bases. Per germline, CDR1 SGDLS and CDR2 YYNGEE. This CDR3 is 14 amino acids long. With V trimmed by 3 bases and J by 1 base, 4 bases remained unmatched. CDR3 sequence: CASSAGQVSYEQYF. CDR3 nucleotide sequence: TGTGCCAGCAGCGCCGGACAGGTTTCCTACGAGCAGTACTTC.

The V call is TRBV3-1 (or the pseudogene TRBV3-2), the J call TRBJ1-2, with TRBD1 matching 12 bases. Germline V lookup: CDR1 LGHDT, CDR2 YNNKEL (reference sequence). The CDR3 has 16 residues. After removal of 2 bases from V and 5 bases from J, the junction contained 6 bases not matched to a gene. This chain's CDR3 is CASSQSGTGGGYGYTF. The CDR3 nucleotides read TGTGCCAGCAGCCAATCCGGGACAGGGGGCGGTTATGGCTACACCTTC.

This chain links TRBV27 with TRBJ1-1; the match to TRBD1 covers 10 bases. The length of the CDR3 is 14 residues. V lost 5 bases, J lost 10 bases, and 10 bases stayed unmatched. CDR1 is MNHEY, CDR2 SMNVEV, per germline (reference sequence). The CDR3 loop is CASSPRDRGRGAFF. The CDR3 nucleotides read TGTGCCAGCAGTCCCCGGGACAGGGGTCGTGGAGCTTTCTTT.

Of note for this clone: Lacking the conserved final phenylalanine or tryptophan, this CDR3 likely reflects a read error. The limits of the CDR3 on the DNA are not certain, so only TCRdb's listed CDR3 is given. This rearrangement joins TRBV6-2 or TRBV6-3 to TRBJ1-2; the table's TRBD1 call for D was not verified on the DNA. Germline CDR1 is MNHEY and CDR2 is SVGEGT. The CDR3 is 15 residues long, counting both termini. CDR3 region: CASSPGQGALEASLL.

The genes are TRBV6-2 or TRBV6-3 and TRBJ2-5, with a weak D call TRBD1 (6 bases). The germline CDR1 and CDR2 sequences are MNHEY and SVGEGT. Trimming cost V 6 bases and J 0 bases, with 14 bases left between them. This CDR3 spans 15 amino acids. CDR3 region: CASSGLRTDQETQYF. In DNA, the CDR3 is TGTGCCAGCAGCGGCCTCAGGACAGACCAAGAGACCCAGTACTTC.

This chain connects TRBV5-1 to TRBJ2-3; TRBD1 agrees at 8 bases. The germline CDR1 and CDR2 sequences are SGHRS and YFSETQ. The CDR3 is made up of 16 amino acids. V lost 4 bases to trimming and J lost 0 bases; unmatched junction nucleotides: 7. The CDR3 DNA is TGCGCCAGCAGCCTAGGGACAGGACTCAGCACAGATACGCAGTATTTT. Its translation: CASSLGTGLSTDTQYF.

This clone was detected a few times. The chain has TRBV19 and TRBJ2-3; TRBD2 might be the D (6 bases). The CDR3 contains 13 residues. Germline V CDR1 and CDR2: LNHDA, SQIVND (reference sequence). Between the trimmed V and J ends, which lost 10 bases and 2 bases, there was a span of 13 bases. CDR3 bases: TGTGCCACCACGGAGGGAGACACAGATACGCAGTATTTT. It yields the protein CATTEGDTDTQYF.

V gene TRBV6-5 combines with J gene TRBJ2-6, with TRBD1 as a possible D gene (5 bases). Germline-derived CDR1 and CDR2 are MNHEY and SVGAGI. This CDR3 has 16 residues. V was trimmed by 2 bases and J by 0 bases, leaving 8 bases between them. The CDR3 nucleotides read TGTGCCAGCAGTTACCAGGGCCTCTCTGGGGCCAACGTCCTGACTTTC. It yields the protein CASSYQGLSGANVLTF.

The chain is built from TRBV27 and TRBJ1-1, with a possible D match to TRBD1 (6 bases). Trimming removed 3 bases from V and 3 bases from J, with 14 bases in between. CDR1 MNHEY and CDR2 SMNVEV come from the germline V gene (reference sequence). CDR3 length: 15 amino acids. CDR3 bases: TGTGCCAGCAGTTTGAACCAGGGGTTGGACACTGAAGCTTTCTTT. Encoded protein: CASSLNQGLDTEAFF.

This clone was detected once. The gene calls are TRBV7-8 and TRBJ1-2, with D unclear. Germline V gene data show CDR1 as SGHVS and CDR2 as FQNEAQ. The germline V and J ends were trimmed by 3 bases and 0 bases, with 11 bases remaining between them. This CDR3 comprises 15 residues. This CDR3 reads CASSLGPLPNYGYTF. In DNA form, the CDR3 reads TGTGCCAGCAGCTTGGGCCCGCTCCCTAACTATGGCTACACCTTC.

This clone was picked up many times. The genes are TRBV6-1 and TRBJ1-6; D is perhaps TRBD1 (6 bases). Germline V gene sequence: CDR1 MNHNS, CDR2 SASEGT. The V and J ends lost 3 bases and 2 bases respectively, with 11 bases between them. CDR3 length: 16 residues. CDR3 DNA: TGTGCCAGCAGTGATGGACAGTTAACCTATAATTCACCCCTCCACTTT. This encodes CASSDGQLTYNSPLHF.

The genes are TRBV10-2 and TRBJ1-6; D gene unclear. This CDR3 is built from 13 residues. Looked up from germline, CDR1 is WSHSY and CDR2 is SAAADI. V was clipped by 10 bases and J by 2 bases, with 9 bases between them. The CDR3 reads CATLRTYNSPLHF. The CDR3 DNA follows: TGCGCCACCCTCAGAACCTATAATTCACCCCTCCACTTT.

The chain is built from TRBV27 and TRBJ1-6; D ambiguous. The V and J ends lost 5 bases and 5 bases respectively, with 4 bases between them. The germline CDR1 and CDR2 sequences are MNHEY and SMNVEV (reference sequence). CDR3 length: 12 residues. The CDR3, as DNA: TGTGCCAGCAGTGAGAATAATTCACCCCTCCACTTT. This sequence encodes CASSENNSPLHF.

The chain carries TRBV7-2 and TRBJ1-2, with TRBD1 as a possible D gene (5 bases). The germline gives CDR1 SGHTA, CDR2 FQGNSA. This CDR3 is 15 amino acids long. The V end lost 6 bases, the J end lost 8 bases, and 22 bases lay between the germline ends. CDR3 residues: CASSQPYRAAGGYTF. The CDR3 nucleotides are TGTGCCAGCAGTCAACCCTACCGGGCAGCAGGGGGCTACACCTTC.